The next 27 T cell receptor beta chains were all read from a single sample in a study of cytotoxic CD8 clonotypes in ibrutinib-treated CLL listed by TCRdb under 2021. The time point label, read with the paper, signifies: approximately 25 months on ibrutinib. Receptors were amplified or captured by the immunoSEQ multiplex PCR assay. The source is immuneACCESS, and TCRdb retained only in-frame sequences with V and J called. Part of the clones is not carried over; for the studies checked, unresolved V genes explain less than half of this, and the remainder is unexplained. This sample comprises approximately 210,000 clones, roughly 72% of them detected only once. In total, the top ten clones hold 13% of the sample. The sequencing here drew on PBMCs, taken after 24 months of ibrutinib treatment. The receptors here all came from a human donor with chronic lymphocytic leukemia.

V gene TRBV5-1 combines with J gene TRBJ1-2; TRBD1 aligns across 8 bases. The CDR3 is 14 residues long. With V trimmed by 4 bases and J by 1 base, 3 bases remained unmatched. Germline V lookup: CDR1 SGHRS, CDR2 YFSETQ. The CDR3 DNA sequence: TGCGCCAGCAGCACGGGACAGGATAACTATGGCTACACCTTC. It yields the protein CASSTGQDNYGYTF.

This clone occurred once. The DNA of the CDR3 is TGTGCCTGGAATGGACAAGGTTCCTACGAGCAGTACTTC. It translates to CAWNGQGSYEQYF. The J gene is TRBJ2-7, the V gene TRBV30; D may be TRBD1 (5 bases). Trimming removed 4 bases at V and 1 base at J, with 11 bases between. Germline CDR1 reads GTSNPN; CDR2 reads SVGIG (reference sequence). CDR3 length: 13 amino acids.

The chain uses TRBV19 and TRBJ1-2, with 8 bases identical to TRBD1. In germline, CDR1 is LNHDA, CDR2 SQIVND (reference sequence). V gave up 5 bases and J gave up 8 bases; unmatched junction bases: 10. The CDR3 has 14 residues. The CDR3 loop reads CASSPAGQGSGYTF. In DNA form, the CDR3 reads TGTGCCAGTAGTCCCGCCGGACAGGGCTCCGGCTACACCTTC.

The chain is built from TRBV29-1 and TRBJ1-1; D is perhaps TRBD1 (6 bases). The CDR3 loop spans 14 amino acids. Germline lookup yields CDR1 SQVTM and CDR2 ANQGSEA. The germline V and J ends were trimmed by 4 bases and 5 bases, with 17 bases remaining between them. DNA of the CDR3: TGCAGCGTTGTCTCTGGGGGGCTGAGGACTGAAGCTTTCTTT. Protein: CSVVSGGLRTEAFF.

This clone has a handful of counts. The genes are TRBV19 and TRBJ2-7; D is possibly TRBD1 (5 bases). Between the trimmed V and J ends, which lost 1 base and 5 bases, there was a span of 12 bases. Germline CDR1 LNHDA, CDR2 SQIVND (reference sequence). This CDR3 has 14 residues. CDR3 protein: CASSIAGRAHEQYF. CDR3 sequence (DNA): TGTGCCAGTAGTATAGCGGGCAGGGCGCACGAGCAGTACTTC.

With regard to this clone: Other DNA sequences within the sample encode an identical CDR3. The chain couples TRBV18 to TRBJ2-5, with D tentatively TRBD2 (5 bases). This CDR3 is built from 13 residues. Germline V gives CDR1 KGHSH, CDR2 LQKENI. Trimming took off 0 bases at V and 4 bases at J, with 6 bases between the two ends. The CDR3 bases are TGTGCCAGCTCACCACCAGGAGGAGAGACCCAGTACTTC. It codes for CASSPPGGETQYF.

This clone was detected once. This chain joins TRBV6-6 and TRBJ2-1; 10 bases are shared with TRBD2. This CDR3 has 16 residues. The V segment lost 4 bases and the J segment 7 bases; nucleotides outside the gene matches: 10. CDR1 and CDR2 from the germline V gene are MNHNY and SVGAGI (reference sequence). The CDR3 DNA reads as TGTGCCAGCAGTTCTTTGGCTAGCGGGAGCACAAATGAGCAGTTCTTC. Protein product: CASSSLASGSTNEQFF.

The chain links TRBV1 to TRBJ2-1. TRBV1 represents a pseudogene. This CDR3 has 15 amino acids. CDR3 sequence reads: CTSSQDPGQYNEQFF. CDR3 sequence (DNA): TGCACCAGCAGCCAAGACCCGGGGCAGTACAATGAGCAGTTCTTC.

There are a few counts of this clone. The chain combines TRBV10-3 with TRBJ2-3; D possibly corresponds to TRBD2 (6 bases). Germline assignment: CDR1 ENHRY and CDR2 SYGVKD. The CDR3 sequence is 14 residues long. V was shortened by 7 bases and J by 3 bases, with 14 bases between the two germline ends. CDR3 DNA: TGTGCCATCATCGCGGGGCCAGGTACAGATACGCAGTATTTT. Its translation: CAIIAGPGTDTQYF.

The chain recombines TRBV9 with TRBJ1-2; no clear D. The CDR3 has 15 amino acids. CDR1 is SGDLS, CDR2 YYNGEE, per germline. The ends were cut back, 4 bases at V and 4 bases at J, with 17 bases in the middle. CDR3 coding DNA: TGTGCCAGCAGCTTCCGCAGTGTGCAGCCCTATGGCTACACCTTC. This sequence encodes CASSFRSVQPYGYTF.

This clone has a handful of counts. This chain joins TRBV19 and TRBJ2-7; D not resolved. The CDR3 contains 17 residues. V lost 2 bases to trimming and J lost 2 bases, with 19 bases between them. CDR1 LNHDA and CDR2 SQIVND come from the germline V gene (reference sequence). Here the CDR3 reads CASSIQKARVPTYEQYF. DNA of the CDR3: TGTGCCAGTAGTATACAAAAGGCTCGAGTTCCCACCTACGAGCAGTACTTC. Using reference TRBV19 and TRBJ2-7 for the parts outside the CDR3, the full variable domain is DGGITQSPKYLFRKEGQNVTLSCEQNLNHDAMYWYRQDPGQGLRLIYYSQIVNDFQKGDIAEGYSVSREKKESFPLTVTSAQKNPTAFYLCASSIQKARVPTYEQYFGPGTRLTVT.

This rearrangement joins TRBV5-1 to TRBJ2-3; 14 bases align to TRBD2. J lost 3 bases, V lost 1 base, and 10 bases had no gene match. Germline-derived CDR1 and CDR2 are SGHRS and YFSETQ. This CDR3 comprises 19 residues. Here the CDR3 DNA reads TGCGCCAGCAGCTTGAGGGGGACTAGCGGGAGTATGAGGACAGATACGCAGTATTTT. It yields the protein CASSLRGTSGSMRTDTQYF.

The rearrangement uses TRBV12-5 and TRBJ2-7; 7 bases map to TRBD1. Germline CDR1 LGHNT, CDR2 FRNRAP. J was trimmed by 1 base and V by 2 bases; bases with no gene match: 5. The CDR3 covers 15 residues. The DNA of the CDR3 is TGTGCTAGTGGTTTGACGAGGGACAGATCCTACGAGCAGTACTTC. It encodes CASGLTRDRSYEQYF.

J is TRBJ2-1 and V is TRBV29-1; 7 nucleotides align to TRBD1. Germline V lookup: CDR1 SQVTM, CDR2 ANQGSEA. The CDR3 loop spans 13 amino acids. J gave up 2 bases and V 7 bases, and 5 bases lay outside the gene matches. In nucleotides, the CDR3 is TGCAGCGAGTACAGGGGCCCCTACAATGAGCAGTTCTTC. Its translation: CSEYRGPYNEQFF.

The chain carries TRBV7-9 and TRBJ1-2; D is perhaps TRBD1 (6 bases). V lost 5 bases to trimming and J lost 1 base, with 14 bases between them. Per germline, CDR1 SEHNR and CDR2 FQNEAQ (reference sequence). The CDR3 totals 15 residues. The CDR3 region is CASSPKDRFNYGYTF. The CDR3 nucleotides are TGTGCCAGCAGCCCTAAGGACAGATTTAACTATGGCTACACCTTC.

J is TRBJ1-4 and V is TRBV20-1; D gene uncertain. The CDR3 runs 11 residues. The V end lost 4 bases, the J end lost 10 bases, and 10 bases lay between the germline ends. Per the germline V gene, CDR1 is DFQATT and CDR2 is SNEGSKA (reference sequence). The CDR3 coding sequence is TGCAGTGCTACAGACGGCGTAAAACTGTTTTTT. Its protein is CSATDGVKLFF.

V gene TRBV27 combines with J gene TRBJ1-2; D ambiguous. The germline V gene encodes CDR1 MNHEY and CDR2 SMNVEV (reference sequence). The CDR3 length is 13 residues. Trimming pared 1 base from V and 9 bases from J, leaving 12 bases between. The CDR3 sequence: CASSLFLGESYTF. CDR3 coding DNA: TGTGCCAGCAGTTTATTTCTTGGTGAGAGCTACACCTTC.

The chain has TRBV7-2 and TRBJ2-6, with 12 bases lining up with TRBD1. Losses at the gene ends were 5 bases for V and 0 bases for J; bases not matched to a gene: 8. The CDR3 is 19 residues long. Per the germline V gene, CDR1 is SGHTA and CDR2 is FQGNSA. This CDR3 is CASSRHGTGGLSGANVLTF. As DNA, the CDR3 is TGTGCCAGCAGCCGACACGGGACAGGGGGCCTCTCTGGGGCCAACGTCCTGACTTTC.

This clone was seen more than once but under ten times. The chain employs TRBV28 and TRBJ1-5; D is uncertain. Germline CDR1 reads MDHEN; CDR2 reads SYDVKM. The CDR3 length is 12 residues. V gave up 6 bases and J gave up 0 bases, with 3 bases separating them. This CDR3 reads CASRYSNQPQHF. The CDR3, as DNA: TGTGCCAGCAGGTATAGCAATCAGCCCCAGCATTTT.

This clone showed up just once. V is TRBV11-1 and J is TRBJ2-2; 7 nucleotides match TRBD1. V shed 2 bases and J 3 bases; nucleotides not matched to a gene: 6. The CDR3 runs to 16 residues. CDR1 is SGHAT and CDR2 is FQDESV in the germline V gene (reference sequence). CDR3 in DNA: TGTGCCAGCAGCTTAAAAGGGGGCGCGGACACCGGGGAGCTGTTTTTT. Amino acid sequence: CASSLKGGADTGELFF. Based on the CDR3 plus reference TRBV11-1 and TRBJ2-2, the full variable domain is EAEVAQSPRYKITEKSQAVAFWCDPISGHATLYWYRQILGQGPELLVQFQDESVVDDSQLPKDRFSAERLKGVDSTLKIQPAELGDSAMYLCASSLKGGADTGELFFGEGSRLTVL.

The rearrangement uses TRBV2 and TRBJ2-7; the D is unclear. Trimming took 2 bases from V and 3 from J, leaving 8 bases between them. CDR3 length: 13 amino acids. CDR1 is SNHLY and CDR2 is FYNNEI in the germline V gene. CDR3 DNA sequence: TGTGCCAGCAGTGAAAGTCCTTTCTACGAGCAGTACTTC. Protein sequence: CASSESPFYEQYF. Combining the CDR3 with reference TRBV2 and TRBJ2-7 gives the whole variable domain EPEVTQTPSHQVTQMGQEVILRCVPISNHLYFYWYRQILGQKVEFLVSFYNNEISEKSEIFDDQFSVERPDGSNFTLKIRSTKLEDSAMYFCASSESPFYEQYFGPGTRLTVT.

This clone was counted once. The chain is built from TRBV30 and TRBJ2-7; 7 nucleotides match TRBD2. Germline V gene sequence: CDR1 GTSNPN, CDR2 SVGIG (reference sequence). There are 13 residues in the CDR3. Trimming took 5 bases from V and 3 from J; bases not matched to a gene: 7. The CDR3 DNA reads as TGTGCCTGGGGGAGCGGGACCAACTACGAGCAGTACTTC. Protein product: CAWGSGTNYEQYF.

This clone has a single count. The junction differs from germline at one of its ends, possibly a read error. The chain uses TRBV4-2 and TRBJ2-2; D remains unclear. Germline CDR1 LGHNA, CDR2 YNFKEQ. The length of the CDR3 is 14 residues. CDR3 residues: CASSQDLVPGELFF. As DNA, the CDR3 is TGTGCCAGCAGTCAAGATCTGGTACCCGGGGAGCTGTTTTTT.

The chain recombines TRBV5-8 with TRBJ1-2; D gene uncertain. The length of the CDR3 is 14 residues. The germline V gene has CDR1 SGHTS and CDR2 YDEGEE. The germline V and J ends were trimmed by 3 bases and 2 bases, with 11 bases remaining between them. CDR3 loop: CASSSAVMNYGYTF. The CDR3 coding sequence is TGTGCCAGCAGCTCGGCAGTTATGAACTATGGCTACACCTTC.

The chain joins TRBV7-8 to TRBJ2-7; perhaps TRBD2 as D (6 bases). This CDR3 is built from 15 residues. The V gene's germline CDR1 is SGHVS and CDR2 FQNEAQ. V lost 5 bases to trimming and J lost 3 bases, with 17 bases between them. The CDR3 loop is CASSLMGGPNYEQYF. CDR3 coding DNA: TGTGCCAGCAGCCTCATGGGGGGACCGAACTACGAGCAGTACTTC.

This clone turned up a few times. The V call is TRBV7-8, the J call TRBJ2-1; 10 bases map to TRBD1. The V segment lost 2 bases and the J segment 10 bases; nucleotides outside the gene matches: 5. Looked up from germline, CDR1 is SGHVS and CDR2 is FQNEAQ. The CDR3 contains 14 residues. CDR3 in amino acids: CASSLRRDRGEQFF. CDR3 sequence (DNA): TGTGCCAGCAGCTTACGCCGGGACAGGGGCGAGCAGTTCTTC.

This clone was recorded a few times. The chain combines TRBV27 with TRBJ2-3, with 11 bases identical to TRBD2. CDR1 is MNHEY, CDR2 SMNVEV, per germline (reference sequence). This CDR3 has 16 residues. V trimming: 2 bases; J trimming: 0 bases; junction bases outside the gene matches: 1. As DNA, the CDR3 is TGTGCCAGCAGTTTACTAGCGGGAGGTAGCACAGATACGCAGTATTTT. Its protein product is CASSLLAGGSTDTQYF.